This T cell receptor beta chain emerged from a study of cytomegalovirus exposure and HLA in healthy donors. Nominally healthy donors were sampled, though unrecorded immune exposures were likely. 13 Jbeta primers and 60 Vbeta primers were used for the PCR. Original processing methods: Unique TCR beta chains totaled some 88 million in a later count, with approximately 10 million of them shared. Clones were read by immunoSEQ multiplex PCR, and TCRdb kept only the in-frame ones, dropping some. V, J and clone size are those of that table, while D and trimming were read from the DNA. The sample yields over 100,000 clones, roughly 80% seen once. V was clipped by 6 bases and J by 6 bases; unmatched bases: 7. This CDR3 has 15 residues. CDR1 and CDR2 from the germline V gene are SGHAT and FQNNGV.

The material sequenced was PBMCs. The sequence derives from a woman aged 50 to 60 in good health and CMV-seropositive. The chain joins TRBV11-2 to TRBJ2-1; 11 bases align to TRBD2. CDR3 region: CASRPISGRGNEQFF. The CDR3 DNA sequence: TGTGCCAGCAGACCCATTAGCGGGAGGGGCAATGAGCAGTTCTTC.